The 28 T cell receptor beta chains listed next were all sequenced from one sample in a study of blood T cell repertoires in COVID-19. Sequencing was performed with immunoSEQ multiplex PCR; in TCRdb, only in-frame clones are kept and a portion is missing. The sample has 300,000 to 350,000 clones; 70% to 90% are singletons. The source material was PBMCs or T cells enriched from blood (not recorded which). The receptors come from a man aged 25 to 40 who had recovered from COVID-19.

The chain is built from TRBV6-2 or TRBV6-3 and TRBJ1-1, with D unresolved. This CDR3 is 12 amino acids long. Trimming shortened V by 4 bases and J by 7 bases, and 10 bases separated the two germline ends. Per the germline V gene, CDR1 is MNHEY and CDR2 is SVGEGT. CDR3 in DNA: TGTGCCAGCAGTTCGTACAGAATTGAAGCTTTCTTT. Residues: CASSSYRIEAFF.

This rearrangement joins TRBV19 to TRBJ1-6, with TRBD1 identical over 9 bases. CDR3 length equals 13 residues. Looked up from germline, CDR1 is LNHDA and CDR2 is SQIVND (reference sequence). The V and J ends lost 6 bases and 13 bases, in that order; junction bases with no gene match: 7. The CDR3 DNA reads TGTGCCAGTAGAACGGGACAGGGAGCTCCCCTCCACTTT. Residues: CASRTGQGAPLHF.

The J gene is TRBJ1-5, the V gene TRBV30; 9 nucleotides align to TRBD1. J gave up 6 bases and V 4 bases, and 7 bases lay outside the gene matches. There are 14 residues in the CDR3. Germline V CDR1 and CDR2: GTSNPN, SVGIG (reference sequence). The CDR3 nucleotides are TGTGCCTGGAATGACAGGGGGACTCTTCAGCCCCAGCATTTT. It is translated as CAWNDRGTLQPQHF.

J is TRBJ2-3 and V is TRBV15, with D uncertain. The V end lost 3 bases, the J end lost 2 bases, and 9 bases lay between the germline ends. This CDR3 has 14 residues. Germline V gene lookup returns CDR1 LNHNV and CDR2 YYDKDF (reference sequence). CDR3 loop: CATSRFSNTDTQYF. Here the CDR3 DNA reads TGTGCCACCAGCAGGTTTTCTAACACAGATACGCAGTATTTT.

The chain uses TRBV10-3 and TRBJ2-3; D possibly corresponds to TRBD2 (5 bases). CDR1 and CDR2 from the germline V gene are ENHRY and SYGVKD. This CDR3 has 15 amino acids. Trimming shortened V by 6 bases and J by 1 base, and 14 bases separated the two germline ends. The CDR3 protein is CAIRAGVSGTDTQYF. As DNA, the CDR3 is TGTGCCATCAGGGCCGGGGTGAGCGGCACAGATACGCAGTATTTT.

CDR3: CASSTGGTEAFF. The CDR3 DNA is TGTGCCAGCAGTACCGGGGGCACTGAAGCTTTCTTT. J is TRBJ1-1 and V is TRBV5-6; a possible D gene is TRBD1 (5 bases). The CDR3 is 12 residues long. V was trimmed by 5 bases and J by 4 bases, leaving 9 bases between them. The V gene's germline CDR1 is SGHDT and CDR2 YYEEEE.

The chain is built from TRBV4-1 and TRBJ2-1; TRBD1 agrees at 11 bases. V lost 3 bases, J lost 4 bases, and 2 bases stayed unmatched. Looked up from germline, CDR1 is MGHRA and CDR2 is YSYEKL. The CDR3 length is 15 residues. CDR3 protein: CASSQDRGQYNEQFF. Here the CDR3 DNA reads TGCGCCAGCAGCCAGGACAGGGGGCAGTACAATGAGCAGTTCTTC.

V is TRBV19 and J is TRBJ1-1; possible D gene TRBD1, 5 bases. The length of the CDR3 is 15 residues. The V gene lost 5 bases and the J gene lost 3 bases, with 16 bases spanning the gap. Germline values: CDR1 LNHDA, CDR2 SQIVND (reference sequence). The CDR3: CASSSPPTVHTEAFF. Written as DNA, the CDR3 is TGTGCCAGTAGTTCGCCTCCGACAGTTCACACTGAAGCTTTCTTT.

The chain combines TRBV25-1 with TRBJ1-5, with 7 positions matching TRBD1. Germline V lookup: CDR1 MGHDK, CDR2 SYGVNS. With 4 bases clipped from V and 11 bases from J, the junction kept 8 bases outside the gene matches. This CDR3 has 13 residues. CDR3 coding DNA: TGTGCCAGCAGTGGGCCGGACGGGACAGCCCAGCATTTT. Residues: CASSGPDGTAQHF.

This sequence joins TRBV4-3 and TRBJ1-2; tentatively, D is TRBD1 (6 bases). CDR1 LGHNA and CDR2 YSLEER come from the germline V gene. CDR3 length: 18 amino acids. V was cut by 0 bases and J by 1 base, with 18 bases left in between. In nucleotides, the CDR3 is TGCGCCAGCAGCCAAGATGTCCCTACAGGGCTTGATAACTATGGCTACACCTTC. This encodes CASSQDVPTGLDNYGYTF.

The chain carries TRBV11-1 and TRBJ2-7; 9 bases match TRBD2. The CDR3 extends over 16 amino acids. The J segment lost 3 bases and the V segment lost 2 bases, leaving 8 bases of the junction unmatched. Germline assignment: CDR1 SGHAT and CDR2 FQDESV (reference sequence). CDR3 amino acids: CASSLRTGAGGYEQYF. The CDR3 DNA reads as TGTGCCAGCAGCTTAAGGACTGGAGCGGGGGGCTACGAGCAGTACTTC.

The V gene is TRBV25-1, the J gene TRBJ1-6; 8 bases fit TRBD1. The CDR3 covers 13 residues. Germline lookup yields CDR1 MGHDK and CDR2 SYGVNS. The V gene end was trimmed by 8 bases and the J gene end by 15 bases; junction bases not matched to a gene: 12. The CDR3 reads CASGATDRGVLHF. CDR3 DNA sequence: TGTGCCAGCGGGGCTACAGACAGGGGTGTCCTCCACTTT.

In DNA form, the CDR3 reads TGTGCCAGCGAGCGGGGGGGATACAATGAGCAGTTCTTC. It translates to CASERGGYNEQFF. This chain connects TRBV2 to TRBJ2-1; 10 bases fit TRBD2. Trimming cost V 8 bases and J 4 bases; bases outside gene matches: 2. Per germline, CDR1 SNHLY and CDR2 FYNNEI. CDR3 length: 13 amino acids.

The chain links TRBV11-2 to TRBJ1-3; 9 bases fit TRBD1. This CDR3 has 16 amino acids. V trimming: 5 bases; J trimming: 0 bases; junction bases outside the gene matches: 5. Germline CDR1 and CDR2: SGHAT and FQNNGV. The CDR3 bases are TGTGCCAGCAGCCTGGACAGGGGCCACTCTGGAAACACCATATATTTT. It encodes CASSLDRGHSGNTIYF.

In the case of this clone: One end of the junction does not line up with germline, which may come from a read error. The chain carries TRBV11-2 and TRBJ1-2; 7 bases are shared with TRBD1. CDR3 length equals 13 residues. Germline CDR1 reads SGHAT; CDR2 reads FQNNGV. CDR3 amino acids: CASSLEDRMISNF. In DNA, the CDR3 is TGTGCCAGCAGCTTAGAGGACAGGATGATTTCGAACTTC.

CDR3: CASSQVQGGNGYTF. The CDR3 DNA reads as TGTGCCAGCAGTCAGGTACAGGGGGGAAATGGCTACACCTTC. The chain employs TRBV27 and TRBJ1-2, with TRBD1 matching 8 bases. The length of the CDR3 is 14 residues. Germline trimming cut 5 bases from V and 6 bases from J; bases unmatched to any gene: 8. The germline CDR1 and CDR2 sequences are MNHEY and SMNVEV (reference sequence).

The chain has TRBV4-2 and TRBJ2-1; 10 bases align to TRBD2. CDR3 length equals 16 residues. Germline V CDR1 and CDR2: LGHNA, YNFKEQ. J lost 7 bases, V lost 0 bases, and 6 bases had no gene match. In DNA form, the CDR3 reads TGTGCCAGCAGCCAAGATGCCAGCGGGGGGGGTAATGAGCAGTTCTTC. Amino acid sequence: CASSQDASGGGNEQFF.

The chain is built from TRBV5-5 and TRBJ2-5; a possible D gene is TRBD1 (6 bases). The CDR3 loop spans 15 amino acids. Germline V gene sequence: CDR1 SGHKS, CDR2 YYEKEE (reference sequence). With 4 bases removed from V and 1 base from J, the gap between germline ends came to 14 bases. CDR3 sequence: CASSPQQGVQETQYF. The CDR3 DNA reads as TGTGCCAGCAGCCCCCAACAGGGCGTCCAAGAGACCCAGTACTTC. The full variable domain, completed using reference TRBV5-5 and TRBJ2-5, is DAGVTQSPTHLIKTRGQQVTLRCSPISGHKSVSWYQQVLGQGPQFIFQYYEKEERGRGNFPDRFSARQFPNYSSELNVNALLLGDSALYLCASSPQQGVQETQYFGPGTRLLVL.

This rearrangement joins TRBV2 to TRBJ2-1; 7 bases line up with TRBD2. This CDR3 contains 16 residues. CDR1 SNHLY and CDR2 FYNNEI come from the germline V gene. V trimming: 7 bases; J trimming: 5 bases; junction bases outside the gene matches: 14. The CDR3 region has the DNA TGTGCCAGCACTCTAGAGGGACTATTGATGCACAATGAGCAGTTCTTC. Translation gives CASTLEGLLMHNEQFF.

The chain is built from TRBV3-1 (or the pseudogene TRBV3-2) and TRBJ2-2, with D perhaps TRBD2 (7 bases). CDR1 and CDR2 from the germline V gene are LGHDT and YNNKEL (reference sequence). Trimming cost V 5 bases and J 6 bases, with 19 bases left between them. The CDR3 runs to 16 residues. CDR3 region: CASSSASGGLAGELFF. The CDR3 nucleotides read TGTGCCAGCAGCTCCGCGTCGGGGGGCTTGGCCGGGGAGCTGTTTTTT.

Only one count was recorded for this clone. This CDR3 reads CASRSAGRLNTEAFF. The CDR3 DNA is TGTGCCAGCAGATCCGCGGGACGGCTGAACACTGAAGCTTTCTTT. The V and J genes are TRBV5-4 and TRBJ1-1, with D possibly matching TRBD1 (5 bases). The V and J ends lost 5 bases and 0 bases respectively, with 14 bases between them. The CDR3 loop spans 15 amino acids. In germline, CDR1 is SGHNT, CDR2 YYREEE (reference sequence).

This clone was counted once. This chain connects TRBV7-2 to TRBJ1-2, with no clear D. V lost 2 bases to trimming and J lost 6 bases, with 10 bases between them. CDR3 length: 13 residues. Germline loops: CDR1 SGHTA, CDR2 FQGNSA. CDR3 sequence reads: CASSLWSQNGYTF. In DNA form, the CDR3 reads TGTGCCAGCAGCTTATGGTCACAAAATGGCTACACCTTC.

As DNA, the CDR3 is TGTGCCAGCAGCCAAGGGGGCCAGGGTCGGGTTATGGATGGAAACACCATATATTTT. Encoded protein: CASSQGGQGRVMDGNTIYF. V usage is TRBV4-2 and J usage is TRBJ1-3; tentative D call: TRBD1 (5 bases). The CDR3 spans 19 residues. Germline-derived CDR1 and CDR2 are LGHNA and YNFKEQ. Trimming cost V 1 base and J 3 bases, with 22 bases left between them.

Here the CDR3 DNA reads TGTGCCAGCAGCCACGTACTAGCGGGGAGCAAGGGCCAGTACTTC. Protein: CASSHVLAGSKGQYF. The chain couples TRBV7-8 to TRBJ2-5, with 10 bases fitting TRBD2. V lost 5 bases and J lost 10; bases outside the gene matches: 13. The CDR3 is 15 amino acids. CDR1 and CDR2 from the germline V gene are SGHVS and FQNEAQ. The full variable domain, its missing parts supplied by reference TRBV7-8 and TRBJ2-5, is GAGVSQSPRYKVAKRGQDVALRCDPISGHVSLFWYQQALGQGPEFLTYFQNEAQLDKSGLPSDRFFAERPEGSVSTLKIQRTQQEDSAVYLCASSHVLAGSKGQYFGPGTRLLVL.

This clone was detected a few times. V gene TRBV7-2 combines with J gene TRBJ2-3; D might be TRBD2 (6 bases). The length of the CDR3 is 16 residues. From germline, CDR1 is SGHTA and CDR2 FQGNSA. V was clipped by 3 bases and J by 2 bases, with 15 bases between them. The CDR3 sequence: CASSFRGDSPTDTQYF. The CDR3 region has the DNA TGTGCCAGCAGCTTCCGAGGGGACTCCCCCACAGATACGCAGTATTTT.

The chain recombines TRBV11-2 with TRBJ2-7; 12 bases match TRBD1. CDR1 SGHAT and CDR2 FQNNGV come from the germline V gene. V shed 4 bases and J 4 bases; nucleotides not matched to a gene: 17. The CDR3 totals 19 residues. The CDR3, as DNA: TGTGCCAGCAGCTCCCGAGCCATAGCTTTGGGACAGGGGGCATACGAGCAGTACTTC. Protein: CASSSRAIALGQGAYEQYF.

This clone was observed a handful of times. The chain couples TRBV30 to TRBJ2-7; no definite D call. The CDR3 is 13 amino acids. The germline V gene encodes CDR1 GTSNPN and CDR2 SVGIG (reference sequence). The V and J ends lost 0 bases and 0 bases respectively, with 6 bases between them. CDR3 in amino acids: CAWSVKSSYEQYF. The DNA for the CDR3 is TGTGCCTGGAGTGTAAAGAGCTCCTACGAGCAGTACTTC.

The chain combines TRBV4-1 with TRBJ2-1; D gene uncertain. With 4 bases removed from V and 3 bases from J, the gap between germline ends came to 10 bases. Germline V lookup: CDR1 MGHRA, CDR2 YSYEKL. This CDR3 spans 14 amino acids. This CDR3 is CASSRDRYYNEQFF. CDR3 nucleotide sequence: TGCGCCAGCAGCCGAGATAGATACTACAATGAGCAGTTCTTC.